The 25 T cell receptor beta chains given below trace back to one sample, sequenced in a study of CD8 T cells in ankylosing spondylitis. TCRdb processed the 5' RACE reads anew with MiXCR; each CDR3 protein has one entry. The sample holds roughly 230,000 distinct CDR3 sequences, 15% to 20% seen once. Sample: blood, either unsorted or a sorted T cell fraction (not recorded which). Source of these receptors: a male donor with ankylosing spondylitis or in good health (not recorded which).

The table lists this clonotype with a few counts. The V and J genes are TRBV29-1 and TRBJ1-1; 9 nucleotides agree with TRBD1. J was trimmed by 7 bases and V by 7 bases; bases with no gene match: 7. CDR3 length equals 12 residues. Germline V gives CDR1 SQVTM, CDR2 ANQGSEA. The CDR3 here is CSAGDREYEAFF. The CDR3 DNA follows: TGCAGCGCCGGGGACAGGGAGTATGAAGCTTTCTTT.

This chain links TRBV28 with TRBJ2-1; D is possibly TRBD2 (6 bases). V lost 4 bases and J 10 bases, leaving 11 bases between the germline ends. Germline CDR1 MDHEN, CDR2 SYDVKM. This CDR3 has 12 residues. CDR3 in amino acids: CASSSGVREQFF. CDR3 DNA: TGTGCCAGCAGTTCGGGAGTTCGCGAGCAGTTCTTC. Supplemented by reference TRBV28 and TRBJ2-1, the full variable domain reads DVKVTQSSRYLVKRTGEKVFLECVQDMDHENMFWYRQDPGLGLRLIYFSYDVKMKEKGDIPEGYSVSREKKERFSLILESASTNQTSMYLCASSSGVREQFFGPGTRLTVL.

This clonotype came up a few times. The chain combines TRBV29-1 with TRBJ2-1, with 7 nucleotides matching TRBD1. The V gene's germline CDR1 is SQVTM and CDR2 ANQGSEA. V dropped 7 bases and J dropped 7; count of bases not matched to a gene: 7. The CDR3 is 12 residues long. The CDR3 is CSALGQLNEQFF. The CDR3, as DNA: TGCAGCGCACTGGGACAGCTAAATGAGCAGTTCTTC.

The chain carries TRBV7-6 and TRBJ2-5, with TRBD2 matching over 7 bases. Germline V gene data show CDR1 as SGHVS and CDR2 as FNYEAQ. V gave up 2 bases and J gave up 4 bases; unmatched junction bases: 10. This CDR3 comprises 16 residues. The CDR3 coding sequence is TGTGCCAGCAGCTTAAACAAAGCGGGAAGTAGAGAGACCCAGTACTTC. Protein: CASSLNKAGSRETQYF.

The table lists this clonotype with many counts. The CDR3, as DNA: TGTGCCAGCAGCCAAGAAGGACTAGCGGGAGGGGGCTACGAGCAGTACTTC. The encoded protein is CASSQEGLAGGGYEQYF. The V and J genes are TRBV4-2 and TRBJ2-7, with 15 bases that match TRBD2. The CDR3 extends over 17 amino acids. The J segment lost 3 bases and the V segment lost 0 bases, leaving 3 bases of the junction unmatched. In germline, CDR1 is LGHNA, CDR2 YNFKEQ.

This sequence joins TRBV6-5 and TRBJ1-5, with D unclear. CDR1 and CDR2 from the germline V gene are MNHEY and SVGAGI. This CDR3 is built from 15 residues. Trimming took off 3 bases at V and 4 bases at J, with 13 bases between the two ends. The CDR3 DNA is TGTGCCAGCAGTTATTCAGTACCACAAAATCAGCCCCAGCATTTT. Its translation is CASSYSVPQNQPQHF.

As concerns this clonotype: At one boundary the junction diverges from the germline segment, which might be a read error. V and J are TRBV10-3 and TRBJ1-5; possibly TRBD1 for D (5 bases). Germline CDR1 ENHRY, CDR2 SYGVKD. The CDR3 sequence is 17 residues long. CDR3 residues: CAISEWFGAYSNQPQHF. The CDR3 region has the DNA TGTGCTATCAGTGAATGGTTCGGGGCTTATAGCAATCAGCCCCAGCATTTT.

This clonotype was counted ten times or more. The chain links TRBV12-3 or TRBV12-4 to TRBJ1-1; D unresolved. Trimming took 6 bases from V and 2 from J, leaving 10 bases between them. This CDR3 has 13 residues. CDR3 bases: TGTGCCAGCAGCTCCCCGCTCAACACTGAAGCTTTCTTT. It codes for CASSSPLNTEAFF.

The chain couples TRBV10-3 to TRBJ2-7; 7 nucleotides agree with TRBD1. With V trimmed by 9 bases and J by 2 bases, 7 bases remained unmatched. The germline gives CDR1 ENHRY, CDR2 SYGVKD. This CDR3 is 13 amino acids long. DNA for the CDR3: TGTGCCATACTAACAGGGGAGACCTACGAGCAGTACTTC. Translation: CAILTGETYEQYF.

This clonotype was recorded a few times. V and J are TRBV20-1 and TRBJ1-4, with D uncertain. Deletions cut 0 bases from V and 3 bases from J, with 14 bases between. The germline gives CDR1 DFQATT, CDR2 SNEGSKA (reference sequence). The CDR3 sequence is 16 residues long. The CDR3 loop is CSARDLDGPSNEKLFF. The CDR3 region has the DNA TGCAGTGCTAGAGATCTGGACGGCCCCTCTAATGAAAAACTGTTTTTT.

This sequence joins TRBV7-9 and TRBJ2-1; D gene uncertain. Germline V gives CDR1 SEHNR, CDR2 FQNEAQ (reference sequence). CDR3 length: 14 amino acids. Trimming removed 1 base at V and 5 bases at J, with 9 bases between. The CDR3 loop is CASSLVGRNNEQFF. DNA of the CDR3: TGTGCCAGCAGCTTAGTCGGTCGGAACAATGAGCAGTTCTTC.

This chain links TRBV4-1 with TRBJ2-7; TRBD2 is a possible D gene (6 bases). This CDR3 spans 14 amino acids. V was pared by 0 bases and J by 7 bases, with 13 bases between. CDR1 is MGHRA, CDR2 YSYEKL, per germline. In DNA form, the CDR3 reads TGCGCCAGCAGCCAAGAGCCGGGGAGGAGGGAGCAGTACTTC. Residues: CASSQEPGRREQYF.

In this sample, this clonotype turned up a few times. The CDR3 reads CASSFFDSTYEQYF. In nucleotides, the CDR3 is TGCGCCAGCAGCTTCTTTGACAGTACCTACGAGCAGTACTTC. This chain links TRBV5-1 with TRBJ2-7; TRBD1 might be the D (5 bases). The CDR3 loop spans 14 amino acids. V was shortened by 2 bases and J by 2 bases, with 11 bases between the two germline ends. Germline V gene data show CDR1 as SGHRS and CDR2 as YFSETQ.

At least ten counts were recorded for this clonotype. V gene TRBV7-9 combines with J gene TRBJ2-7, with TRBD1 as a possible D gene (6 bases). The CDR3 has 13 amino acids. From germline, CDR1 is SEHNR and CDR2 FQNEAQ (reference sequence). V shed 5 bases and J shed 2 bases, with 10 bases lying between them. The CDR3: CASSPGVPYEQYF. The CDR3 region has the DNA TGTGCCAGCAGCCCAGGGGTTCCCTACGAGCAGTACTTC.

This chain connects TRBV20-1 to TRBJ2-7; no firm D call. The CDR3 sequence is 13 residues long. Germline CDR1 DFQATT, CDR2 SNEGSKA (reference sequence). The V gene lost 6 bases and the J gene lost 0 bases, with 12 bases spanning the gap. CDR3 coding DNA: TGCAGTGCAAAGATTAAAAGCTCCTACGAGCAGTACTTC. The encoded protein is CSAKIKSSYEQYF.

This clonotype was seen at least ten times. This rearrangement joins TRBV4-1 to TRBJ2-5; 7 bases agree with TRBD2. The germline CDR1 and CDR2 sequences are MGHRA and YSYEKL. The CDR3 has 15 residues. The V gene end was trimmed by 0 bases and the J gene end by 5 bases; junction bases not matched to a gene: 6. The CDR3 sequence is CASSQDAGAGETQYF. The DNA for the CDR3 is TGCGCCAGCAGCCAAGACGCGGGAGCCGGGGAGACCCAGTACTTC.

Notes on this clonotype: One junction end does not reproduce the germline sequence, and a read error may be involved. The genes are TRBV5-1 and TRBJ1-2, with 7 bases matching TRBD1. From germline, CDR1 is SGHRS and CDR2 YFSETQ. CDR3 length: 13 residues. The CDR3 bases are TGCGCCAGCAGATTGGAGGGGGCGGCTGGCTGCACCTTC. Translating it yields CASRLEGAAGCTF.

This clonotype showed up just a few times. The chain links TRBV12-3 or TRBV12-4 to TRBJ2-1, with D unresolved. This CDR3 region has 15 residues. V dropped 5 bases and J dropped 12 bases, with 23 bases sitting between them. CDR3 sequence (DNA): TGTGCCAGCAGTCTACCGGTATATCCCCTTCGTGGGCAGTTCTTC. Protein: CASSLPVYPLRGQFF.

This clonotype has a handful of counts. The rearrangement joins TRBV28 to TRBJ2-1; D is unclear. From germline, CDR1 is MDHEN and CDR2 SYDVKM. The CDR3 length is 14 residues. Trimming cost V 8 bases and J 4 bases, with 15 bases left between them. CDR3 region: CASLARSDYNEQFF. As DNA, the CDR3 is TGTGCCAGCCTCGCGCGGAGCGATTACAATGAGCAGTTCTTC.

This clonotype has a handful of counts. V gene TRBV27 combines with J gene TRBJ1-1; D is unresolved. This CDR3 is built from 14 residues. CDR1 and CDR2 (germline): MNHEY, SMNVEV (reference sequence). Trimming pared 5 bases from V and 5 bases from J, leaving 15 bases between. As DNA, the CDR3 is TGTGCCAGCAGTCCAGCCACCAGAGGAACTGAAGCTTTCTTT. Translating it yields CASSPATRGTEAFF.

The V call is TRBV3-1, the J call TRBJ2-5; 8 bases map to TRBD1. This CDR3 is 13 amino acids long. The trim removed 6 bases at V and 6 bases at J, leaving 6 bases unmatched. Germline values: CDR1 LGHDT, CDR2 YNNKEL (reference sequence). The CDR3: CASSRQGSKTQYF. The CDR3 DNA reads TGTGCCAGCAGTAGACAGGGGTCGAAGACCCAGTACTTC.

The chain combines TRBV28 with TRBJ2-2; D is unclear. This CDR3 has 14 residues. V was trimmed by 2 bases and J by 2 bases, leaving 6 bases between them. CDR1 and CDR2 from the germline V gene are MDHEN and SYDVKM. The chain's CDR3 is CASSLRDNTGELFF. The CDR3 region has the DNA TGTGCCAGCAGTTTAAGAGATAACACCGGGGAGCTGTTTTTT.

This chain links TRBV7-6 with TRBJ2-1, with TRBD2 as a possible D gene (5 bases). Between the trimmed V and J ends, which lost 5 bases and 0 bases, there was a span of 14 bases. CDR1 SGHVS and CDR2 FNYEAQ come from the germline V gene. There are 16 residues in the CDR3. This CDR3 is CASSPRDESSYNEQFF. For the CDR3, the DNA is TGTGCCAGCAGCCCGAGGGATGAAAGCTCCTACAATGAGCAGTTCTTC.

CDR3 nucleotides: TGCGCCAGCAGCGGGGGACGATCCATGAACACTGAAGCTTTCTTT. Encoded protein: CASSGGRSMNTEAFF. V gene TRBV5-1 combines with J gene TRBJ1-1; TRBD1 is a possible D gene (5 bases). The CDR3 runs 15 residues. Trimming took off 4 bases at V and 0 bases at J, with 13 bases between the two ends. Looked up from germline, CDR1 is SGHRS and CDR2 is YFSETQ.

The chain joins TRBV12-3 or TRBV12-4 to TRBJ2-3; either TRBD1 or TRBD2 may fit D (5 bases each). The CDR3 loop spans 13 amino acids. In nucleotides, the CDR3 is TGTGTTAGCAGTCCAGGGACCCCAGATACGCAGTATTTT. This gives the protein CVSSPGTPDTQYF.